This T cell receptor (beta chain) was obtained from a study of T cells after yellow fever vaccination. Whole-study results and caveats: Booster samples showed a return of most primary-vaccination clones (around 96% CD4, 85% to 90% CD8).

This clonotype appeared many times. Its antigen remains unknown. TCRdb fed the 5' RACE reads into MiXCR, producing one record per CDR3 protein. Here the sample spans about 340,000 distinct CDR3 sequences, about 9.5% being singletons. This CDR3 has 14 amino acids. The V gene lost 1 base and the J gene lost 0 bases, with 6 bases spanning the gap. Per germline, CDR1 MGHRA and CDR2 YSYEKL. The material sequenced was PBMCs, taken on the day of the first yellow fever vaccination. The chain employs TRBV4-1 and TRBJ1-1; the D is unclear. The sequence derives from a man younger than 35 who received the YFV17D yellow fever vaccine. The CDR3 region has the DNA TGCGCCAGCAGCCAAGTCAGGCTGAACACTGAAGCTTTCTTT. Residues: CASSQVRLNTEAFF.